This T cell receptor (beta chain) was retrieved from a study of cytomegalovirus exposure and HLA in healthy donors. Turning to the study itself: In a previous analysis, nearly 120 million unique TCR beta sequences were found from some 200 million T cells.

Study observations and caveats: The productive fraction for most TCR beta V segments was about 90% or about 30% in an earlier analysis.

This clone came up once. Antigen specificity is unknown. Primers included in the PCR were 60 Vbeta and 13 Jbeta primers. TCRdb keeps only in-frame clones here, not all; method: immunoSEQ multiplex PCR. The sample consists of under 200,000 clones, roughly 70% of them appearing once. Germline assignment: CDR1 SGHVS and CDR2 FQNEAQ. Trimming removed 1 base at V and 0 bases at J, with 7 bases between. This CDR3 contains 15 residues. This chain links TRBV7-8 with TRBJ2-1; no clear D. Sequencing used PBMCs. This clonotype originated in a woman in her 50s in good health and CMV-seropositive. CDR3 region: CASSLVKSSYNEQFF. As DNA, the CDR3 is TGTGCCAGCAGCTTAGTAAAGAGCTCCTACAATGAGCAGTTCTTC.